The sequence of this TCR beta chain was determined in a study of T cell repertoires in cytomegalovirus infection (dated by TCRdb to 2018 to 2020). For the wider study: The peptide stimulations were aimed at well-studied HLA-B-restricted epitopes as well as recently identified HLA-C-restricted CMV epitopes, whose presentation resists viral immunomodulation. Donor HLA type was relevant to the analysis, as public TCR beta signatures indicated carriage of CMV infection together with the matching HLA type.

The CDR3 runs 16 residues from the cysteine to the phenylalanine. Only CDR3 DNA remains: 48 bases, in frame from the first base. Trimming removed 3 bases from V and 2 bases from J, leaving 17 bases between the germline ends. Based on the germline V gene, the CDR1 and CDR2 sequences are LGHNA and YNFKEQ. General study outcomes and caveats: In both this cohort and an independent cohort of some 370 donors, the cumulative frequency of public TCR beta family members distinguished carriers of CMV infection plus the relevant HLA type. The ex vivo response was dominated by HLA-C-restricted CMV-specific TCR beta clonotypes, which also provided the single most frequent clonotype in two of eight donors.

TCRdb lists the instrument as Illumina HiSeq 1500. TCRdb's own reprocessing of the public reads used fastp at Q25 and MiXCR and kept productive beta chains. Every entry covers one CDR3 protein and lists the most common genes and DNA from its rows. The sample table records some 940,000 distinct CDR3 sequences; approximately 31% of these occur just once. The ten largest make up about an eighth of the sample. Reading the label with the study, this specimen's treatment or condition is: in vitro stimulation with specific CMV peptide epitopes to enrich CMV-specific T cells. This clonotype showed up just a few times. It lacks a known antigen. The input lacks base qualities; no much larger clone sits a single base away.

This material consisted of cultured CD8+ T cells from PBMCs, taken from culture after CMV antigen stimulation. The chain uses TRBV4-2 and TRBJ2-7; the D element could tentatively be TRBD1 or TRBD2, as 5 bases agree for each. This TCR was sampled from a human donor in good health (CMV status not recorded). Some clones in this sample may be carry-over from other donors' samples. CDR3 loop: CASSQTEGTGAYEQYF. In nucleotide form, the sequence is TGTGCCAGCAGCCAGACAGAAGGGACCGGGGCCTACGAGCAGTACTTC.